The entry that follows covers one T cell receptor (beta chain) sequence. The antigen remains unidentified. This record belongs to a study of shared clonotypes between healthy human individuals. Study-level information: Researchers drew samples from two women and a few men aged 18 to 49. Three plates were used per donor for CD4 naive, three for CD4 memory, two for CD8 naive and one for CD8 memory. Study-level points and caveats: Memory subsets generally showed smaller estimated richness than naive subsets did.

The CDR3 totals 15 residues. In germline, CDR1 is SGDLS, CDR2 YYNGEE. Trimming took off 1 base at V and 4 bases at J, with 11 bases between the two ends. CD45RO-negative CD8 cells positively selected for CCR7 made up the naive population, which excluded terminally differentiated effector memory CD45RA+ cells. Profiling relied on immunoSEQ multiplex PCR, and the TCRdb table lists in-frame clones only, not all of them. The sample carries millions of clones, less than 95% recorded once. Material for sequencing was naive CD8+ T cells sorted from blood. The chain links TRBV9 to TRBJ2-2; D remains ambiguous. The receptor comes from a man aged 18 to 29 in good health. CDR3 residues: CASSVLRQTTGELFF. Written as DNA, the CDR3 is TGTGCCAGCAGCGTATTGAGGCAGACCACCGGGGAGCTGTTTTTT.